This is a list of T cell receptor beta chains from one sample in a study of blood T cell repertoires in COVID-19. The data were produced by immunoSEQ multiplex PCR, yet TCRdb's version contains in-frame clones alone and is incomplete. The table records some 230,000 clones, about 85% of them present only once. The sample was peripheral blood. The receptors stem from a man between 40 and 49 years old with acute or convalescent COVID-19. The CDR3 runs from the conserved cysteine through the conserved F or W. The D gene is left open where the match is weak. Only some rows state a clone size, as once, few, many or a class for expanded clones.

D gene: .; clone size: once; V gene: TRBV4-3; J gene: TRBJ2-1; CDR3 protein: CASSQEAFPYNEQFF; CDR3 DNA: TGCGCCAGCAGCCAAGAGGCCTTCCCCTACAATGAGCAGTTCTTC
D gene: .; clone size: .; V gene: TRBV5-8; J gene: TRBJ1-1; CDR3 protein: CASSHYRTANTEAFF; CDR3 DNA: TGTGCCAGCAGCCACTATAGGACAGCGAACACTGAAGCTTTCTTT
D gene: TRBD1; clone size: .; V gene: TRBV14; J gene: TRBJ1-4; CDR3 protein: CASSLRTGALKLFF; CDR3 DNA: TGTGCCAGCAGCCTTCGGACAGGGGCCCTAAAACTGTTTTTT
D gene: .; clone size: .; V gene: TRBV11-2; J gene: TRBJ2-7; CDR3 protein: CASSPDSYEQYF; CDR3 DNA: TGTGCCAGCAGCCCGGACAGTTACGAGCAGTACTTC
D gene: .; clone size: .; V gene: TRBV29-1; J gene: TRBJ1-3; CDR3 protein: CSVWSDSGNTIYF; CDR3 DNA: TGCAGCGTTTGGTCAGACTCTGGAAACACCATATATTTT
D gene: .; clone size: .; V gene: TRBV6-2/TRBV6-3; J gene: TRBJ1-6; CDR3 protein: CASSYAQGYNSPLHF; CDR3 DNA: TGTGCCAGCAGTTACGCCCAGGGGTATAATTCACCCCTCCACTTT
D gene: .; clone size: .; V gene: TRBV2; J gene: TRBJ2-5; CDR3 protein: CASSVRQQETQYF; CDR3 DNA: TGTGCCAGCAGTGTGAGGCAGCAAGAGACCCAGTACTTC
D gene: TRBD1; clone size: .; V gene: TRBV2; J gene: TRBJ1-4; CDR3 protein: CASSELQGASNEKLFF; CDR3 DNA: TGTGCCAGCAGCGAACTACAGGGGGCGTCTAATGAAAAACTGTTTTTT
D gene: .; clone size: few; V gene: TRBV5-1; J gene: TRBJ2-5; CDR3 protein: CASSEVSGSETQYF; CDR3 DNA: TGCGCCAGCAGCGAGGTATCGGGGTCCGAGACCCAGTACTTC
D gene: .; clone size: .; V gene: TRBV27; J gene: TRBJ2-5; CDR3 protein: CASSPPGSQETQYF; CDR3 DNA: TGTGCCAGCAGTCCTCCGGGATCCCAAGAGACCCAGTACTTC
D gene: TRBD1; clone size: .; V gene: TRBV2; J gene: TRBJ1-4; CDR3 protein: CASSTGTGNEKLFF; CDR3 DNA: TGTGCCAGCAGCACCGGGACAGGGAATGAAAAACTGTTTTTT
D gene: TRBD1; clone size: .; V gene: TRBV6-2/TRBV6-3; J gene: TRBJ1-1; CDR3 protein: CASSDGQGARNTEAFF; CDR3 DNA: TGTGCCAGCAGCGATGGACAGGGGGCGAGGAACACTGAAGCTTTCTTT
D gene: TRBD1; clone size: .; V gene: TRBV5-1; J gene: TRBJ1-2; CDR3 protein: CASSLGQGESGYTF; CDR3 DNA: TGCGCCAGCAGCTTGGGACAGGGGGAGTCTGGCTACACCTTC
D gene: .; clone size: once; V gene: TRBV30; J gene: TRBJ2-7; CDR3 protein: CAWTDSHYEQYF; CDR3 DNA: TGTGCCTGGACGGACAGTCACTACGAGCAGTACTTC
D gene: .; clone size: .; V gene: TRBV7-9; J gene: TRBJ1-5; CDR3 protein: CASSPGQYSNQPQHF; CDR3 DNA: TGTGCCAGCAGCCCAGGACAGTATAGCAATCAGCCCCAGCATTTT
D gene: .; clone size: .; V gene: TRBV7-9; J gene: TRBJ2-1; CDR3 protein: CASSLASNEQFF; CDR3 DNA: TGTGCCAGCAGCTTAGCTAGTAATGAGCAGTTCTTC
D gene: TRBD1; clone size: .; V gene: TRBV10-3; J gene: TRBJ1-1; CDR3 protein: CAISEFNRGEAFF; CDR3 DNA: TGTGCCATCAGTGAGTTCAACAGGGGAGAAGCTTTCTTT
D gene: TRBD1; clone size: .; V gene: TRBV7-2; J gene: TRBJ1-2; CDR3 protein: CASSSQGFNGYTF; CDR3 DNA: TGTGCCAGCAGCTCACAGGGGTTTAACGGCTACACCTTC
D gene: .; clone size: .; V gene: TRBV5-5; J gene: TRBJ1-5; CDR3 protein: CASSLGPDSRQPQHF; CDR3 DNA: TGTGCCAGCAGCTTGGGTCCGGACAGCAGACAGCCCCAGCATTTT
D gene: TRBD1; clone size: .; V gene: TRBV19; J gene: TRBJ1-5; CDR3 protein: CASSITGDQPQHF; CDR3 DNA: TGTGCCAGTAGTATTACAGGGGATCAGCCCCAGCATTTT
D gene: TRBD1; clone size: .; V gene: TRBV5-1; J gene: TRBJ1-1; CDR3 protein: CASSSRGGQEAFF; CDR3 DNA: TGCGCCAGCAGCTCCAGAGGGGGACAGGAAGCTTTCTTT
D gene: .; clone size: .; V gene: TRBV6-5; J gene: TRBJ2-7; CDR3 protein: CASSYGQPYEQYF; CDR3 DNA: TGTGCCAGCAGTTACGGACAGCCCTACGAGCAGTACTTC
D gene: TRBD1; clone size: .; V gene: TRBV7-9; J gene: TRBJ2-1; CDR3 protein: CASSPSAGGSYNEQFF; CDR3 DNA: TGTGCCAGCAGCCCTTCAGCAGGGGGCTCCTACAATGAGCAGTTCTTC
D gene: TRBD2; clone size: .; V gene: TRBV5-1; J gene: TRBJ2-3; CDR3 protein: CASSPGLAGAPSTDTQYF; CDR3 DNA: TGCGCCAGCAGCCCAGGACTAGCGGGGGCCCCATCCACAGATACGCAGTATTTT
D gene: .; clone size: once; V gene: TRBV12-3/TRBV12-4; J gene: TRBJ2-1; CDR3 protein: CASTGFHNEQFF; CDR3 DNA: TGTGCCAGCACGGGGTTTCACAATGAGCAGTTCTTC
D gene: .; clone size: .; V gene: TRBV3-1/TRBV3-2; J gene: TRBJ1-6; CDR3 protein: CASSQEVSGNSPLHF; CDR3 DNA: TGTGCCAGCAGCCAGGAGGTGAGCGGGAATTCACCCCTCCACTTT
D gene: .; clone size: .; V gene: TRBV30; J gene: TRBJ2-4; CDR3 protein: CAWSVLHGIQYF; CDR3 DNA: TGTGCCTGGAGTGTACTCCACGGCATTCAGTACTTC
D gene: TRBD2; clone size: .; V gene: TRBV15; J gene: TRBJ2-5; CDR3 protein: CATSPQGTSGETQYF; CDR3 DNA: TGTGCCACCAGCCCTCAAGGCACTAGCGGAGAGACCCAGTACTTC
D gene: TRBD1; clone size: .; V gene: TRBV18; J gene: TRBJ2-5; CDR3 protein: CASSPPDRRDETQYF; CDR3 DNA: TGTGCCAGCTCACCACCGGACAGGAGAGATGAGACCCAGTACTTC
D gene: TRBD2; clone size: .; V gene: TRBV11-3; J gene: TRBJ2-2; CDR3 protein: CASSFSLAGEGPGELFF; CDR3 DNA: TGTGCCAGCAGCTTCTCCTTAGCGGGGGAGGGGCCCGGGGAGCTGTTTTTT
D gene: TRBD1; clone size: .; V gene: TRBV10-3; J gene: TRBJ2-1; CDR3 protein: CAISEGVGGPSYNEQFF; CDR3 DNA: TGTGCCATCAGTGAGGGAGTAGGGGGCCCGTCCTACAATGAGCAGTTCTTC